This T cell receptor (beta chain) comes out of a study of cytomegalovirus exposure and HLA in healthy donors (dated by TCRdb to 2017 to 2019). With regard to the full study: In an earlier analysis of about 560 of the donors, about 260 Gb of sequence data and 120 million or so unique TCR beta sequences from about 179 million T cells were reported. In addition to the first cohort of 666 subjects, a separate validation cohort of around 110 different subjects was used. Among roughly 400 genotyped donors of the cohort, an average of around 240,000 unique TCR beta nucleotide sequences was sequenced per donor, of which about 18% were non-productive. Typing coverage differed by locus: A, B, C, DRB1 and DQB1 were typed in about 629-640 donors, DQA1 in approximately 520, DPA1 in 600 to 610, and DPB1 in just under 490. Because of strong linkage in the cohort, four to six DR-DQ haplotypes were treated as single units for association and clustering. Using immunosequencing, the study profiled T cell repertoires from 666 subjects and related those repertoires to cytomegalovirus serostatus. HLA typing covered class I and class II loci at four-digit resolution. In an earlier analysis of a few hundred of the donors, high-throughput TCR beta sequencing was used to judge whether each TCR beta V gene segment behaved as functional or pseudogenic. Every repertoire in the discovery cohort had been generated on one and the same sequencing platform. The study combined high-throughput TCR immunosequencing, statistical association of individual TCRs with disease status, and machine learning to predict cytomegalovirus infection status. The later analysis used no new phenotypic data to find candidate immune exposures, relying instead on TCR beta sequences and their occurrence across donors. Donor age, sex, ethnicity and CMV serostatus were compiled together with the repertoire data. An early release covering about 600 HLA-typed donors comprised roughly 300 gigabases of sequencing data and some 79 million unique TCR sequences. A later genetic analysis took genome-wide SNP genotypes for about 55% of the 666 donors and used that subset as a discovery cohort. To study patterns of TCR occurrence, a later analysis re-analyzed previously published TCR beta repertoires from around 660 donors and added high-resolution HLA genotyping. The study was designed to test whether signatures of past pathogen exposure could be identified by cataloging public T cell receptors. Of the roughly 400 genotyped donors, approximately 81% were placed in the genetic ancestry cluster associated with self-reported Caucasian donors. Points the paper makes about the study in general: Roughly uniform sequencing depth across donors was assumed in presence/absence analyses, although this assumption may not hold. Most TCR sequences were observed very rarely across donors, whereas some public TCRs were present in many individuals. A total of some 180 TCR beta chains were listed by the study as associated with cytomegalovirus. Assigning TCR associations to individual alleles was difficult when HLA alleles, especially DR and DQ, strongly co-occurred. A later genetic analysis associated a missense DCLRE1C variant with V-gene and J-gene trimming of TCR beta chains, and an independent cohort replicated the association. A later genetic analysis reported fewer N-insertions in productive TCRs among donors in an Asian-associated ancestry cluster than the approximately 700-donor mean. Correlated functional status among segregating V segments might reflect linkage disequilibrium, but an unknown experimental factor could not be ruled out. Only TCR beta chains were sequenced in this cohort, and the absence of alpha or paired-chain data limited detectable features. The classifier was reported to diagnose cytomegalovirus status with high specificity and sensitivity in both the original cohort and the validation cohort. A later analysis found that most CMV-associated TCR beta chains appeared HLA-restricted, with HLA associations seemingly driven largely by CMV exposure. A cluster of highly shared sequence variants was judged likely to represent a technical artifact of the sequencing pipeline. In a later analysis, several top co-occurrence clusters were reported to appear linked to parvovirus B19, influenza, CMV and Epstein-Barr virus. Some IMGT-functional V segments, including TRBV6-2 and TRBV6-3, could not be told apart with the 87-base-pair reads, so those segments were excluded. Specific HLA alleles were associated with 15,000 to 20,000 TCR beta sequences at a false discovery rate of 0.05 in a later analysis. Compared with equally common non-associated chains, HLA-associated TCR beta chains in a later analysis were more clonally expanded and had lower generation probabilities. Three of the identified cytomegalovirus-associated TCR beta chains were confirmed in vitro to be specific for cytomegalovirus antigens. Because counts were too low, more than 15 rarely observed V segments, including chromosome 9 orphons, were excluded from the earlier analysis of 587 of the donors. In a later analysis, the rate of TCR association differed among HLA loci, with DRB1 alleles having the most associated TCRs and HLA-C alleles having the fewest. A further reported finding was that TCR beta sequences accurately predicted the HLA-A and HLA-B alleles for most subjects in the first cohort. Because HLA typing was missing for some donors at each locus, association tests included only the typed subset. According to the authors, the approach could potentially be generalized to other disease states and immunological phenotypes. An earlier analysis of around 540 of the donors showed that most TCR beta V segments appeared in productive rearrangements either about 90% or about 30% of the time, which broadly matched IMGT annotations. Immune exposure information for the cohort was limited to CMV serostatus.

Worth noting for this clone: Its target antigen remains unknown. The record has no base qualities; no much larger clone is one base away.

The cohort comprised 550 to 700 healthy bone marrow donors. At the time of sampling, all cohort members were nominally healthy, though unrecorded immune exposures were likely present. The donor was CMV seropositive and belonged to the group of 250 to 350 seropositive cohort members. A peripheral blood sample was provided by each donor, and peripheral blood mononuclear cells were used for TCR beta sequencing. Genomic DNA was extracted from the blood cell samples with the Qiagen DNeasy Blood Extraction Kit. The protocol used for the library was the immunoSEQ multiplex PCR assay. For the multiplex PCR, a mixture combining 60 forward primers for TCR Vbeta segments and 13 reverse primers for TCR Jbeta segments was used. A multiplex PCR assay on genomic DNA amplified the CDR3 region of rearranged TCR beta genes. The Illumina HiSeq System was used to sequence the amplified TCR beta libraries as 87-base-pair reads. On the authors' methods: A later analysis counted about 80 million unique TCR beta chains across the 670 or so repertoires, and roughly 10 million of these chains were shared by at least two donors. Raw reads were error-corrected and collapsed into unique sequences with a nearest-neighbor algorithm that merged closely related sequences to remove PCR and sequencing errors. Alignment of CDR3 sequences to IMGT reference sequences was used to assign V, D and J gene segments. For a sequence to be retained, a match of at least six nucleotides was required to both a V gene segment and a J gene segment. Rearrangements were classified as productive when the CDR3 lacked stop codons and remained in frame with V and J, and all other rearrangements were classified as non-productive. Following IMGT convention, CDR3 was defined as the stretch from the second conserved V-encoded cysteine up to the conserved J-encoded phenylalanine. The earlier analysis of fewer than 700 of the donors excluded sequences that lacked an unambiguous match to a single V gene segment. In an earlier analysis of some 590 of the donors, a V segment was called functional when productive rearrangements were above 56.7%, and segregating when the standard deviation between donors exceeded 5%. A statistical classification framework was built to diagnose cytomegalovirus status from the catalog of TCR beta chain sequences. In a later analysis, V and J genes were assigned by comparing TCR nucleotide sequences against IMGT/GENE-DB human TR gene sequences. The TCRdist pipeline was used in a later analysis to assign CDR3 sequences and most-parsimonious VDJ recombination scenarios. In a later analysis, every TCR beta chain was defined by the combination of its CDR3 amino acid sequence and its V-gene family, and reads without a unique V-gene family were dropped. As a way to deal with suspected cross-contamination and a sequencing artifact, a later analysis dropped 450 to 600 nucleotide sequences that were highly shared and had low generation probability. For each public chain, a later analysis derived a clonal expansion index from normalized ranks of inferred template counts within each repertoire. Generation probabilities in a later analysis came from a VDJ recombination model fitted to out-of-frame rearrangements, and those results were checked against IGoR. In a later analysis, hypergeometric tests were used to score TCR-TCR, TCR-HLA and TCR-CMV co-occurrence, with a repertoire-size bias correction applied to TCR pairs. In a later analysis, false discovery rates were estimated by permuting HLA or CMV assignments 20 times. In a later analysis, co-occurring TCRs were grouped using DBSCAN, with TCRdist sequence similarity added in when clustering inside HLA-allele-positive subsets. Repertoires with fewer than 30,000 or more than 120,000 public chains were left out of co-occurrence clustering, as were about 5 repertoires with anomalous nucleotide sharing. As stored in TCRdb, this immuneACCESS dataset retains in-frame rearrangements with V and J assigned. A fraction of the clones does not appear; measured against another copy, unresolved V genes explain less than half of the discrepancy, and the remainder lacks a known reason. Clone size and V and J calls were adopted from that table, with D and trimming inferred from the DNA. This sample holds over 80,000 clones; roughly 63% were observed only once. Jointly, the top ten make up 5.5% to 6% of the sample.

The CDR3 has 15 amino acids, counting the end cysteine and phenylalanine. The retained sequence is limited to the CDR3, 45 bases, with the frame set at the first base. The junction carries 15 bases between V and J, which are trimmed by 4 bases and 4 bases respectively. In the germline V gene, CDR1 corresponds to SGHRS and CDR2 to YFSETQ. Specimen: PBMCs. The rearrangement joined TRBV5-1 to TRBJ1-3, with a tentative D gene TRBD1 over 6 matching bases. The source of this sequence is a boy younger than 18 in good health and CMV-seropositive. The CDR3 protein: CASSSPGTRGNTIYF. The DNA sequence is TGCGCCAGCAGCAGCCCCGGGACACGCGGAAACACCATATATTTT.